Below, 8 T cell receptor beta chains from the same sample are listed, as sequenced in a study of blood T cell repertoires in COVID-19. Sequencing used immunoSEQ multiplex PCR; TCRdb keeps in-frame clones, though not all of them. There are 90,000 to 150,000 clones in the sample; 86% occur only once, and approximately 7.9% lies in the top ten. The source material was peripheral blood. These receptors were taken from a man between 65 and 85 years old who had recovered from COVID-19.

CDR3 DNA: TGCGCCAGCAGCTCACGGAGCGGGGGGGACGGTGAGCAGTTCTTC. Its translation is CASSSRSGGDGEQFF. The chain combines TRBV5-1 with TRBJ2-1; the match to TRBD2 covers 10 bases. The CDR3 loop spans 15 amino acids. The germline CDR1 and CDR2 sequences are SGHRS and YFSETQ. The V and J ends lost 3 bases and 9 bases, in that order; junction bases with no gene match: 9.

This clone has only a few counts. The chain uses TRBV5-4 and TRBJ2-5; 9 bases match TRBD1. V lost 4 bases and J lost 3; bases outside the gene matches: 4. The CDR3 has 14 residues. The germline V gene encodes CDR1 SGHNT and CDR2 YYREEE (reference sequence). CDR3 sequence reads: CASSLWTGEETQYF. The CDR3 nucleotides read TGTGCCAGCAGCCTCTGGACAGGGGAAGAGACCCAGTACTTC. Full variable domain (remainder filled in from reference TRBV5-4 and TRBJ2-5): ETGVTQSPTHLIKTRGQQVTLRCSSQSGHNTVSWYQQALGQGPQFIFQYYREEENGRGNFPPRFSGLQFPNYSSELNVNALELDDSALYLCASSLWTGEETQYFGPGTRLLVL.

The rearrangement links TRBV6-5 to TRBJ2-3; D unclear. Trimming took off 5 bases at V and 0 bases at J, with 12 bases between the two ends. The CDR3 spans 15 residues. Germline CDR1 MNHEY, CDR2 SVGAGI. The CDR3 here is CASSRQSSSTDTQYF. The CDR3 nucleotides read TGTGCCAGCAGTCGACAAAGTTCAAGCACAGATACGCAGTATTTT.

The chain's CDR3 is CASSSGPGTEAFF. CDR3 sequence (DNA): TGTGCCAGCAGCTCAGGGCCCGGCACTGAAGCTTTCTTT. The chain couples TRBV11-3 to TRBJ1-1; tentative D call: TRBD1 (5 bases). Germline V gene data show CDR1 as SGHNT and CDR2 as YENEEA. V lost 4 bases and J 4 bases, leaving 10 bases between the germline ends. This CDR3 is 13 amino acids long.

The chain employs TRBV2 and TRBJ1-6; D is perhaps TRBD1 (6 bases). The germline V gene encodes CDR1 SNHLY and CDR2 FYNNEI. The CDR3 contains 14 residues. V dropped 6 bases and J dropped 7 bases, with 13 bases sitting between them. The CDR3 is CASSGQRGNSPLHF. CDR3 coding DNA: TGTGCCAGCAGCGGACAGCGGGGGAATTCACCCCTCCACTTT.

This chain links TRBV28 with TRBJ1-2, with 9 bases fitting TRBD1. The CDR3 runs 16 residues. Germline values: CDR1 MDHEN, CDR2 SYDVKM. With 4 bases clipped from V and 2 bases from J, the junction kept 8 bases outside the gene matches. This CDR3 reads CASSSQGQGGNYGYTF. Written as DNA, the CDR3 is TGTGCCAGCAGTTCTCAGGGACAGGGTGGAAACTATGGCTACACCTTC.

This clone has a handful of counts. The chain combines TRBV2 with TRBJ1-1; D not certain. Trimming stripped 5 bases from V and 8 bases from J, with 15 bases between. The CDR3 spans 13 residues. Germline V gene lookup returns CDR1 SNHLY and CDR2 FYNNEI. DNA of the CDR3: TGTGCCAGCAGTAACAGAGGGCCGGGCGAAGCTTTCTTT. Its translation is CASSNRGPGEAFF.

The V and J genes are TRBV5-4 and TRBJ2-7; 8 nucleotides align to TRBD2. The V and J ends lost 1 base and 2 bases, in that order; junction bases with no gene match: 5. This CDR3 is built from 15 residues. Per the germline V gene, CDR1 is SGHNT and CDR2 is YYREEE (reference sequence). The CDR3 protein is CASSLSAGDPYEQYF. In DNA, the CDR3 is TGTGCCAGCAGCTTGTCAGCGGGGGACCCCTACGAGCAGTACTTC.